This TCR beta chain stems from a study of T cell clonotyping in hematopoietic cell transplantation. Findings and limits, study-wide: Graft donor and pretransplant recipient Inverse Simpson Index values predicted broader posttransplant TCR diversity. After transplant, recipient diversity fell while pathologically expanded clonotypes grew through day 180. Cells were unsorted, so CD4 and CD8 contributions were not separated.

Data came from immunoSEQ multiplex PCR; TCRdb stores just in-frame clones and leaves some out. The sample consists of 17,000 or so clones, roughly 70% of them appearing once. Worth noting for this clone: Its antigen remains unknown.

CDR1 and CDR2 (germline): MDHEN, SYDVKM. Unmatched junction bases numbered 10, after V lost 6 bases and J lost 5 bases. The length of the CDR3 is 14 residues. What was sequenced was peripheral blood mononuclear cells. The rearrangement uses TRBV28 and TRBJ2-7; 7 nucleotides line up with TRBD1. This TCR was recovered from a woman in her fifties or sixties in good health. Some clones in this sample may be carry-over from other donors' samples. The CDR3 sequence is CASSPRGQGHEQYF. The CDR3 DNA is TGTGCCAGCAGCCCGAGGGGGCAGGGGCACGAGCAGTACTTC.